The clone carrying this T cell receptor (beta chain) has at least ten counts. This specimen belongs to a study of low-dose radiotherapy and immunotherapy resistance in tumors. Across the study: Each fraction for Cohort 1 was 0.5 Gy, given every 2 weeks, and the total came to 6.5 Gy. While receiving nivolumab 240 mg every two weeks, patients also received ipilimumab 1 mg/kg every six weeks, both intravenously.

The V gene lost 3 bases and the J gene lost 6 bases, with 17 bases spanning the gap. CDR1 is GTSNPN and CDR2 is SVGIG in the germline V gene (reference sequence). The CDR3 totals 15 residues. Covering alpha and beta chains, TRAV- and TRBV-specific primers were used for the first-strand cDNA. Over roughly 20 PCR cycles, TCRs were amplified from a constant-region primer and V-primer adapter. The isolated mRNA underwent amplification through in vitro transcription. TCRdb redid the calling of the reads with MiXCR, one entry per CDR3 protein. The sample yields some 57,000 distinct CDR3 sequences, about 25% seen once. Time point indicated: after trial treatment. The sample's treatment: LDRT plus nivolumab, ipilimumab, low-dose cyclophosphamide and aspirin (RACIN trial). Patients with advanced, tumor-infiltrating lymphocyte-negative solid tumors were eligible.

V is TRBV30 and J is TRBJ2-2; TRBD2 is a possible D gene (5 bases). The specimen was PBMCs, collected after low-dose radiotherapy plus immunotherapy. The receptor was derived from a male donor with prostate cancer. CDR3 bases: TGTGCCTGGAGCGCCCGGGGTAGCGAGGCCGGGGAGCTGTTTTTT. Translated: CAWSARGSEAGELFF.